This T cell receptor (beta chain) comes out of a study of blood T cells in healthy people across ages. For the second PCR, which ran for 7 to 11 cycles, a sample-barcoded 5' primer and a J-beta primer mix were used. Using its own MiXCR run on the 5' RACE reads, TCRdb lists one record per CDR3 protein. This table has 700,000 or so distinct CDR3 sequences, around 43% appearing once. CDR3 length equals 10 residues. V shed 6 bases and J shed 9 bases, with 11 bases lying between them. CDR1 is DFQATT, CDR2 SNEGSKA, per germline (reference sequence). This clonotype was detected a few times. Its specificity is not known. Regarding the study as a whole: Older individuals had lower TCR beta diversity per million T cells (the decline was roughly linear).

The individuals who served as donors were healthy Caucasians living in Russia, aged roughly 6 to 90. The authors isolated at least 6.5 million PBMCs per sample. The J gene is TRBJ1-2, the V gene TRBV20-1; D gene ambiguous. This receptor was obtained from a man aged 80 or over in good health. The specimen was blood. The CDR3 here is CSANSPRYTF. CDR3 bases: TGCAGTGCCAACTCCCCCCGCTACACCTTC.